These 19 T cell receptor beta chains were sequenced from one sample in a study of technical replicates of blood from a few donors. Some clones are missing from TCRdb's copy, which holds only in-frame ones; the method was immunoSEQ multiplex PCR. Of around 86,000 clones in the sample, 96% were seen once. The sequenced material came from T cells isolated from PBMCs. These TCRs come from a human donor in good health.

This chain connects TRBV11-2 to TRBJ2-1; D is ambiguous. The V end was cut by 0 bases, the J end by 0 bases, with 6 bases between. The CDR3 is made up of 15 amino acids. Per germline, CDR1 SGHAT and CDR2 FQNNGV. The CDR3: CASSLDIGSYNEQFF. CDR3 coding DNA: TGTGCCAGCAGCTTAGATATCGGCTCCTACAATGAGCAGTTCTTC.

The chain has TRBV18 and TRBJ2-3; 7 bases match TRBD1. The CDR3 totals 14 residues. J lost 6 bases, V lost 3 bases, and 6 bases had no gene match. The V gene's germline CDR1 is KGHSH and CDR2 LQKENI. CDR3 sequence reads: CASSPDRAADTQYF. DNA of the CDR3: TGTGCCAGCTCACCCGACAGGGCCGCCGATACGCAGTATTTT.

The rearrangement joins TRBV6-5 to TRBJ1-4; possible D gene TRBD1, 6 bases. CDR1 and CDR2 (germline): MNHEY, SVGAGI. The CDR3 covers 14 residues. V gave up 6 bases and J gave up 6 bases, with 14 bases separating them. CDR3 sequence (DNA): TGTGCCAGCAGCTCAGGGGTTTGGGATGAAAAACTGTTTTTT. Its protein product is CASSSGVWDEKLFF.

The chain has TRBV23-1 and TRBJ2-5; TRBD2 matches 16 bases. TRBV23-1 is an ORF, and what it does is uncertain. V shed 3 bases, J shed 1 base, and the junction held 5 bases outside the gene matches. There are 18 residues in the CDR3. In DNA form, the CDR3 reads TGCGCCAGCAGTCACGGGACTAGCGGGGGGGCATCCCAAGAGACCCAGTACTTC. Protein sequence: CASSHGTSGGASQETQYF.

The genes are TRBV4-2 and TRBJ2-5, with D unclear. The CDR3 has 14 amino acids. Germline loops: CDR1 LGHNA, CDR2 YNFKEQ. Trimming pared 1 base from V and 1 base from J, leaving 7 bases between. The CDR3, as DNA: TGTGCCAGCAGCCAAGCCAGAATCCAAGAGACCCAGTACTTC. Protein product: CASSQARIQETQYF.

CDR3 sequence (DNA): TGTGCCAGCAGTGATTTAGGGTATACGGGGGGGACAGATACGCAGTATTTT. Translation: CASSDLGYTGGTDTQYF. The chain links TRBV2 to TRBJ2-3; 8 nucleotides agree with TRBD2. V shed 3 bases, J shed 3 bases, and the junction held 11 bases outside the gene matches. CDR1 SNHLY and CDR2 FYNNEI come from the germline V gene. The CDR3 spans 17 residues.

J is TRBJ2-7 and V is TRBV28, with 8 bases identical to TRBD2. The V gene's germline CDR1 is MDHEN and CDR2 SYDVKM. There are 15 residues in the CDR3. After removal of 5 bases from V and 4 bases from J, the junction contained 10 bases not matched to a gene. In DNA, the CDR3 is TGTGCCAGCAGTCCCGGGGGGGCCGCTCTATACGAGCAGTACTTC. Translated: CASSPGGAALYEQYF. The variable domain in full, completed from reference TRBV28 and TRBJ2-7, reads DVKVTQSSRYLVKRTGEKVFLECVQDMDHENMFWYRQDPGLGLRLIYFSYDVKMKEKGDIPEGYSVSREKKERFSLILESASTNQTSMYLCASSPGGAALYEQYFGPGTRLTVT.

The rearrangement uses TRBV6-1 and TRBJ2-5; 9 positions match TRBD2. The ends lost 3 bases at V and 5 bases at J; junction bases unmatched: 7. The CDR3 loop spans 15 amino acids. CDR1 MNHNS and CDR2 SASEGT come from the germline V gene. The CDR3, as DNA: TGTGCCAGCAGTGAGTTAGCGGGAGAGCAGGAGACCCAGTACTTC. Residues: CASSELAGEQETQYF.

The rearrangement joins TRBV28 to TRBJ2-6; D is perhaps TRBD1 (6 bases). Germline V CDR1 and CDR2: MDHEN, SYDVKM. The V end was cut by 2 bases, the J end by 2 bases, with 16 bases between. The CDR3 is made up of 18 amino acids. This CDR3 is CASSLRRYRVTGANVLTF. The CDR3, as DNA: TGTGCCAGCAGTTTACGCCGCTACAGGGTGACTGGGGCCAACGTCCTGACTTTC.

V gene TRBV28 combines with J gene TRBJ2-7, with D maybe TRBD2 (5 bases). The germline gives CDR1 MDHEN, CDR2 SYDVKM. V lost 6 bases to trimming and J lost 1 base, with 22 bases between them. The CDR3 has 17 amino acids. The CDR3 nucleotides are TGTGCCAGCAGCTCGGGGTTCGGGGTGGCAGGATCCTACGAGCAGTACTTC. As protein: CASSSGFGVAGSYEQYF.

CDR3 sequence: CASSPYSSGWVTSPMGDGYTF. CDR3 coding DNA: TGTGCCAGCTCACCATATAGTTCAGGATGGGTAACAAGCCCTATGGGTGATGGCTACACCTTC. The V call is TRBV18, the J call TRBJ1-2; D is uncertain. This CDR3 region has 21 residues. CDR1 is KGHSH, CDR2 LQKENI, per germline. Trimming stripped 2 bases from V and 6 bases from J, with 34 bases between.

J is TRBJ1-6 and V is TRBV30; the D is unclear. V dropped 3 bases and J dropped 7 bases, with 4 bases sitting between them. CDR3 length: 11 amino acids. Germline V gives CDR1 GTSNPN, CDR2 SVGIG (reference sequence). CDR3 sequence: CAWRSNSPLHF. DNA for the CDR3: TGTGCCTGGAGGTCAAATTCACCCCTCCACTTT.

The CDR3 nucleotides read TGTGCCTCCTCGGCTCTAGCGTCTAGCACAGATACGCAGTATTTT. As protein: CASSALASSTDTQYF. The chain carries TRBV25-1 and TRBJ2-3, with D perhaps matching TRBD2 (6 bases). V lost 11 bases and J 0 bases, leaving 18 bases between the germline ends. Germline lookup yields CDR1 MGHDK and CDR2 SYGVNS. The CDR3 is 15 residues long.

The V gene is TRBV10-3, the J gene TRBJ2-5, with 9 bases aligning to TRBD1. CDR1 is ENHRY and CDR2 is SYGVKD in the germline V gene. Trimming cost V 0 bases and J 2 bases; bases outside gene matches: 4. The CDR3 has 16 amino acids. CDR3 sequence: CAISESKTGGQETQYF. CDR3 DNA sequence: TGTGCCATCAGTGAGTCTAAGACAGGGGGACAAGAGACCCAGTACTTC.

A single count supports this clone. The CDR3, as DNA: TGCGCCAGCAGTGATGGACTAGCGGGAGCTTATACCCAGTACTTC. This sequence encodes CASSDGLAGAYTQYF. This chain connects TRBV10-2 to TRBJ2-5; 13 positions match TRBD2. The CDR3 has 15 amino acids. Germline CDR1 reads WSHSY; CDR2 reads SAAADI. V trimming: 3 bases; J trimming: 8 bases; junction bases outside the gene matches: 6.

This clone was seen once. The chain combines TRBV5-1 with TRBJ2-7; 10 bases fit TRBD2. Germline V gives CDR1 SGHRS, CDR2 YFSETQ. This CDR3 contains 14 residues. Trimming cost V 3 bases and J 4 bases; bases outside gene matches: 4. CDR3 nucleotides: TGCGCCAGCAGCTACGGGACTAGCGATTACGAGCAGTACTTC. Its translation: CASSYGTSDYEQYF.

This clone was seen just once. The chain recombines TRBV10-3 with TRBJ2-1, with TRBD2 as a possible D gene (5 bases). Looked up from germline, CDR1 is ENHRY and CDR2 is SYGVKD. The CDR3 spans 14 residues. V was clipped by 8 bases and J by 0 bases, with 11 bases between them. CDR3 bases: TGTGCCATCCGAGGGCCCAGCTCCTACAATGAGCAGTTCTTC. It specifies CAIRGPSSYNEQFF.

J is TRBJ1-3 and V is TRBV19; no firm D call. The CDR3 is 13 residues long. Germline V gene data show CDR1 as LNHDA and CDR2 as SQIVND (reference sequence). Between the trimmed V and J ends, which lost 9 bases and 2 bases, there was a span of 11 bases. CDR3 amino acids: CASLQFTGNTIYF. Written as DNA, the CDR3 is TGTGCCAGCTTACAGTTTACTGGAAACACCATATATTTT.

The chain couples TRBV19 to TRBJ2-5; D might be TRBD1 (5 bases). The CDR3 is 16 amino acids. The ends were cut back, 0 bases at V and 5 bases at J, with 16 bases in the middle. CDR1 and CDR2 from the germline V gene are LNHDA and SQIVND (reference sequence). The chain's CDR3 is CASSIDGAGSWETQYF. CDR3 coding DNA: TGTGCCAGTAGTATAGATGGAGCAGGGTCCTGGGAGACCCAGTACTTC.